Following are 2 T cell receptor beta chains from one sample sequenced in a study of beta chain features in type 1 diabetes (dated by TCRdb to 2016 to 2019). The library was produced with the immunoSEQ multiplex PCR assay. The entire isolated RNA was reverse transcribed using the High Capacity cDNA Reverse Transcription Kit, and thus expressed TCRB transcripts were sequenced. Not all clones reach the TCRdb copy of this immuneACCESS table, which keeps in-frame sequences only. Checked studies attribute under half of the gap to unresolved V genes and leave the rest unexplained. Across this sample there are 150,000 or so clones, with about 9.1% seen only once. About 0.6% of the sample lies in the top ten. Sequencing used central memory CD4+ T cells from blood. The source of these receptors is a woman between 40 and 55 years old in good health.

This clone appeared a few times. This rearrangement joins TRBV25-1 to TRBJ2-7; 12 bases agree with TRBD2. This CDR3 region has 15 residues. After removal of 3 bases from V and 6 bases from J, the junction contained 6 bases not matched to a gene. The V gene's germline CDR1 is MGHDK and CDR2 SYGVNS. Written as DNA, the CDR3 is TGTGCCAGCAGTGACCCTAGCGGGGGGGTTGGCGAGCAGTACTTC. Protein product: CASSDPSGGVGEQYF.

The chain combines TRBV7-2 with TRBJ1-5; possible D gene TRBD1, 6 bases. V shed 7 bases and J shed 4 bases, with 11 bases lying between them. This CDR3 has 13 residues. Germline assignment: CDR1 SGHTA and CDR2 FQGNSA. The CDR3 nucleotides read TGTGCCAGCACCCTGACAGGAAATCAGCCCCAGCATTTT. Translated, it gives CASTLTGNQPQHF.